The 2 T cell receptor beta chains given below trace back to one sample, sequenced in a study of vaccination and CD4 T cells after COVID-19. As to time point: late sampling 161 to 241 days after vaccination in a few convalescent patients. The treatment was: roughly 10-day PBMC culture with coronavirus spike peptide pools or control peptides (ViraFEST assay). Their specific antigens are unknown. Oncomine TCR Beta short-read sequencing was applied to DNA from cultured CD4+ T cells. Each CDR3 protein gets one entry after TCRdb re-called the PCR reads with MiXCR. The repertoire consists of about 17,000 distinct CDR3 sequences, with about 51% occurring once and the leading ten covering 10% to 15%. This specimen consisted of CD4+ T cells from blood, cultured in vitro, obtained about 7 months after SARS-CoV-2 vaccination. These receptors all stem from a human donor who had recovered from COVID-19.

The chain recombines TRBV11-1 with TRBJ2-7, with D possibly matching TRBD2 (6 bases). V was shortened by 6 bases and J by 1 base, with 13 bases between the two germline ends. CDR1 and CDR2 from the germline V gene are SGHAT and FQDESV (reference sequence). The length of the CDR3 is 14 residues. The CDR3 spells CASRVGGSSYEQYF. The CDR3, as DNA: TGTGCCAGCAGGGTGGGGGGATCGTCCTACGAGCAGTACTTC.

In the case of this clonotype: Germline and junction disagree at one end, which may indicate a read error. V is TRBV7-6 and J is TRBJ2-2; D ambiguous. Germline CDR1 reads SGHVS; CDR2 reads FNYEAQ. This CDR3 has 14 residues. CDR3 coding DNA: TGTGCTAGCAGCTTAGACTTGCAGGCCGGGGAGCTGTTTTTT. It encodes CASSLDLQAGELFF.